A selection of T cell receptor beta chains follows, all from one sample in a study of response to subunit inactivated influenza vaccine. TCRdb independently ran MiXCR on the RT-PCR reads; one entry per CDR3 protein. The repertoire consists of 500,000 to 550,000 distinct CDR3 sequences, with under 9% occurring once and the leading ten covering roughly 13%. The sequenced sample was PBMCs from blood, obtained 23 months after vaccination. All receptors come from a man aged 50 to 69 who received an inactivated influenza vaccine. Each CDR3 is given with its conserved first and last residue. A D gene is named only where the DNA matches it firmly. Part of the rows lack a size; the others show once, few, many or a class for expanded clones.

J gene	D gene	V gene	clone size	CDR3 protein	CDR3 DNA
TRBJ2-2	NA	TRBV12-3/TRBV12-4	many	CASSFYRGGGELFF	TGTGCCAGCAGTTTTTATAGGGGGGGCGGGGAGCTGTTTTTT
TRBJ2-1	NA	TRBV24-1	many	CATALYNEQFF	TGTGCCACCGCGTTGTACAATGAGCAGTTCTTC
TRBJ2-4	NA	TRBV5-1	NA	CASSFGTDPLAKNIQYF	TGCGCCAGCAGCTTTGGGACCGATCCACTAGCCAAAAACATTCAGTACTTC
TRBJ2-2	TRBD1	TRBV10-3	NA	CAIRGDRENTGELFF	TGTGCCATCAGGGGGGACAGGGAGAACACCGGGGAGCTGTTTTTT
TRBJ2-1	NA	TRBV7-2	NA	CASRSINNEQFF	TGTGCCAGCCGTTCGATCAACAATGAGCAGTTCTTC
TRBJ2-5	NA	TRBV2	NA	CASRVGRSQETQYF	TGTGCCAGCAGGGTGGGGAGATCCCAAGAGACCCAGTACTTC
TRBJ2-1	NA	TRBV12-3/TRBV12-4	few	CATQNRNNEQFF	TGTGCCACCCAGAACAGAAACAATGAGCAGTTCTTC
TRBJ1-1	NA	TRBV19	few	CASRTTGTLNTEAFF	TGTGCCAGTAGAACGACCGGGACACTGAACACTGAAGCTTTCTTT
TRBJ2-2	NA	TRBV12-3/TRBV12-4	NA	CASSFTFGQTLTGELFF	TGTGCCAGCAGTTTTACTTTCGGACAGACTTTGACCGGGGAGCTGTTTTTT
TRBJ1-2	NA	TRBV29-1	few	CSVGFEPGQINYGYTF	TGCAGCGTTGGTTTCGAACCAGGACAGATCAACTATGGCTACACCTTC
TRBJ1-2	NA	TRBV6-5	many	CASSYSGGGGYTF	TGTGCCAGCAGTTACTCGGGAGGCGGAGGCTACACCTTC
TRBJ2-2	NA	TRBV7-8	many	CATKRAETTGELFF	TGTGCCACCAAGAGGGCGGAAACCACCGGGGAGCTGTTTTTT
TRBJ2-7	NA	TRBV28	many	CATSRLIGDPRWCEQYF	TGTGCCACTAGCCGACTCATCGGGGATCCCAGATGGTGCGAGCAGTACTTC
TRBJ2-1	NA	TRBV5-6	NA	CASSLGPDNEQFF	TGTGCCAGCAGCTTGGGTCCCGACAATGAGCAGTTCTTC
TRBJ2-1	TRBD2	TRBV5-1	many	CASSLVASGSYNEQFF	TGCGCCAGCAGCTTGGTGGCTAGCGGCTCCTACAATGAGCAGTTCTTC
TRBJ2-2	NA	TRBV7-2	few	CASSPVRANTGELFF	TGTGCCAGCAGCCCTGTCAGGGCGAACACCGGGGAGCTGTTTTTT
TRBJ1-1	NA	TRBV20-1	few	CSASGSYAGLAAFF	TGCAGTGCTAGTGGATCATATGCGGGGCTCGCAGCTTTCTTT
TRBJ2-2	TRBD2	TRBV4-2	many	CASSQPGREAGELFF	TGTGCCAGCAGCCAACCCGGGAGGGAAGCCGGGGAGCTGTTTTTT
TRBJ1-1	NA	TRBV7-2	many	CASSFGAMNTEAFF	TGTGCCAGCAGCTTCGGGGCAATGAACACTGAAGCTTTCTTT
TRBJ2-7	NA	TRBV27	few	CASSLWGRSGIAYEQYF	TGTGCCAGCAGTTTATGGGGGAGGTCGGGGATCGCCTACGAGCAGTACTTC
TRBJ2-1	NA	TRBV29-1	many	CSVEPGYNEQFF	TGCAGCGTTGAACCAGGGTACAATGAGCAGTTCTTC
TRBJ2-5	NA	TRBV27	few	CASSPRTEQETQYF	TGTGCCAGCAGTCCTCGGACAGAACAAGAGACCCAGTACTTC
TRBJ2-7	TRBD1	TRBV29-1	many	CSVCGQGNYEQYF	TGCAGCGTTTGTGGACAGGGTAATTACGAGCAGTACTTC
TRBJ2-3	NA	TRBV29-1	NA	CSVEGVVTDTQYF	TGCAGCGTCGAGGGGGTTGTCACAGATACGCAGTATTTT
TRBJ2-5	NA	TRBV14	many	CASSQYETQYF	TGTGCCAGCAGCCAATATGAGACCCAGTACTTC
TRBJ2-7	NA	TRBV6-2/TRBV6-3	NA	CASSYSNRARQYF	TGTGCCAGCAGTTACTCGAACCGGGCAAGACAGTACTTC
TRBJ2-1	NA	TRBV18	few	CASSPGYGGQLNEQFF	TGTGCCAGCTCACCCGGGTACGGGGGGCAGCTAAATGAGCAGTTCTTC
TRBJ1-1	TRBD1	TRBV10-3	many	CAIRSGQGVGDTEAFF	TGTGCCATCAGATCGGGACAGGGTGTCGGCGACACTGAAGCTTTCTTT
TRBJ2-5	NA	TRBV24-1	once	CATSDSGREETQYF	TGTGCCACCAGTGACTCCGGACGGGAAGAGACCCAGTACTTC
TRBJ2-1	NA	TRBV5-4	many	CASSPRFLGELFF	TGTGCCAGCAGCCCCCGTTTTCTCGGGGAGTTGTTCTTC
TRBJ1-2	NA	TRBV29-1	NA	CSVVGGGGLDGYTF	TGCAGCGTTGTTGGGGGCGGGGGGCTCGATGGCTACACCTTC
TRBJ1-2	NA	TRBV7-9	few	CASSLAAGQGYTF	TGTGCCAGCAGCTTAGCTGCAGGGCAGGGCTACACCTTC
TRBJ2-5	TRBD2	TRBV20-1	NA	CSAIRPPAGVRETQYF	TGCAGTGCGATTCGTCCTCCAGCGGGAGTACGCGAGACCCAGTACTTC
TRBJ1-1	NA	TRBV12-3/TRBV12-4	NA	CASSFGGFEAFF	TGTGCCAGCAGTTTTGGGGGATTTGAAGCTTTCTTT
TRBJ1-4	NA	TRBV9	many	CASSRQTDDEKLFF	TGTGCCAGCAGCCGCCAGACGGATGATGAAAAACTGTTTTTT
TRBJ2-5	TRBD2	TRBV7-2	many	CASSLAGTSGQETQYF	TGTGCCAGCAGCTTAGCCGGGACTAGCGGTCAAGAGACCCAGTACTTC
TRBJ2-1	TRBD2	TRBV20-1	few	CSAEPWGGSYNEQFF	TGCAGTGCTGAACCCTGGGGGGGGTCCTACAATGAGCAGTTCTTC
TRBJ2-3	TRBD2	TRBV5-1	once	CASSWASGLDTQYF	TGCGCCAGCAGCTGGGCTAGCGGGCTGGATACGCAGTATTTT
TRBJ2-2	NA	TRBV20-1	few	CSARSGALRTGELFF	TGCAGTGCTAGATCGGGGGCCCTTAGGACCGGGGAGCTGTTTTTT
TRBJ2-2	TRBD1	TRBV4-1	few	CASSPLDRRTGELFF	TGCGCCAGCAGCCCGTTGGACAGGAGGACCGGGGAGCTGTTTTTT
TRBJ2-6	TRBD2	TRBV27	NA	CASAGLEASGANVLTF	TGTGCCAGCGCCGGACTAGAAGCTTCCGGGGCCAACGTCCTGACTTTC
TRBJ2-3	NA	TRBV2	few	CASRSWAGATDTQYF	TGTGCCAGCAGATCCTGGGCGGGGGCCACAGATACGCAGTATTTT
TRBJ2-1	TRBD2	TRBV28	NA	CASSLRGSGSSYNEQFF	TGTGCCAGCAGTCTTAGGGGTAGCGGGAGCTCCTACAATGAGCAGTTCTTC
TRBJ1-1	NA	TRBV29-1	many	CSVRQLNTEAFF	TGCAGCGTGAGACAGCTGAACACTGAAGCTTTCTTT
TRBJ2-1	TRBD2	TRBV29-1	few	CRVSSGGRHNEQFF	TGCAGAGTAAGCTCGGGAGGTAGGCACAATGAGCAGTTCTTC
TRBJ2-4	NA	TRBV7-2	many	CASSFGPAKNIQYF	TGTGCCAGCAGCTTTGGTCCAGCCAAAAACATTCAGTACTTC
TRBJ2-2	TRBD1	TRBV20-1	NA	CSGDRENTGELFF	TGCAGCGGGGACAGGGAGAACACCGGGGAGCTGTTTTTT
TRBJ2-3	TRBD2	TRBV3-1	few	CASSESSGRSTDTQYF	TGTGCCAGCAGTGAAAGCAGCGGGAGGAGCACAGATACGCAGTATTTT
TRBJ1-5	NA	TRBV7-9	many	CASSLDTAWQPQHF	TGTGCCAGCAGCTTAGATACAGCTTGGCAGCCCCAGCATTTT
TRBJ2-5	NA	TRBV20-1	many	CSAREETQYF	TGCAGTGCTAGAGAAGAGACCCAGTACTTC
TRBJ2-7	TRBD1	TRBV5-1	NA	CASSIKTGDEQYF	TGCGCCAGCAGCATTAAGACAGGGGACGAGCAGTACTTC
TRBJ2-3	TRBD2	TRBV11-1	few	CASSPGTNPPGQYF	TGTGCCAGCAGCCCGGGGACTAACCCCCCTGGGCAGTATTTT
TRBJ2-7	TRBD2	TRBV4-2	many	CASSQLLAGGAYEQYF	TGTGCCAGCAGCCAACTTCTAGCGGGAGGGGCCTACGAGCAGTACTTC
TRBJ2-4	NA	TRBV6-5	once	CASSYASNGNIQYF	TGTGCCAGCAGTTACGCGTCTAACGGAAACATTCAGTACTTC